The 8 T cell receptor beta chains below all came from one sample that was sequenced in a study of cytomegalovirus exposure and HLA in healthy donors (dated by TCRdb to 2015 to 2018). Library prep was done by the immunoSEQ multiplex PCR assay. TCRdb limited this immuneACCESS table to in-frame rearrangements with V and J called. A share of clones is missing; checked studies link under half to unresolved V genes, and the rest is unexplained. The sample has over 60,000 clones on record, around 97% of them singletons. The top ten clones comprise over 2% of the sample. Sequenced: PBMCs. The receptors here all came from a man in his late teens or twenties in good health and CMV-seronegative.

The chain uses TRBV4-1 and TRBJ1-1; D uncertain. CDR1 is MGHRA, CDR2 YSYEKL, per germline. The V end lost 3 bases, the J end lost 5 bases, and 10 bases lay between the germline ends. The length of the CDR3 is 13 residues. Here the CDR3 DNA reads TGCGCCAGCAGCCAGGCCCGCGGAACTGAAGCTTTCTTT. Its protein product is CASSQARGTEAFF.

This clone was found once. The genes are TRBV5-6 and TRBJ2-1; the match to TRBD1 covers 9 bases. Germline trimming cut 4 bases from V and 4 bases from J; bases unmatched to any gene: 9. The CDR3 is 16 residues long. Germline V CDR1 and CDR2: SGHDT, YYEEEE. CDR3 protein: CASSPGGTGSYNEQFF. The CDR3, as DNA: TGTGCCAGCAGCCCGGGCGGGACAGGGAGTTACAATGAGCAGTTCTTC.

J is TRBJ1-1 and V is TRBV4-2; weak D call: TRBD1 (6 bases). V was clipped by 4 bases and J by 4 bases, with 19 bases between them. This CDR3 contains 16 residues. Germline values: CDR1 LGHNA, CDR2 YNFKEQ. The CDR3, as DNA: TGTGCCAGCAGCCGACCGGGGGGCCCCCAGGGCACTGAAGCTTTCTTT. This encodes CASSRPGGPQGTEAFF.

The V call is TRBV9, the J call TRBJ1-1; 7 positions agree with TRBD1. The germline CDR1 and CDR2 sequences are SGDLS and YYNGEE. The CDR3 is made up of 16 amino acids. The V and J ends lost 3 bases and 0 bases, in that order; junction bases with no gene match: 8. CDR3 coding DNA: TGTGCCAGCAGCGGGCGACAGGGTGGTATGAACACTGAAGCTTTCTTT. This codes for CASSGRQGGMNTEAFF. Using reference TRBV9 and TRBJ1-1 for the parts outside the CDR3, the full variable domain is DSGVTQTPKHLITATGQRVTLRCSPRSGDLSVYWYQQSLDQGLQFLIQYYNGEERAKGNILERFSAQQFPDLHSELNLSSLELGDSALYFCASSGRQGGMNTEAFFGQGTRLTVV.

The chain couples TRBV18 to TRBJ2-7, with 8 bases identical to TRBD2. The V gene end was trimmed by 3 bases and the J gene end by 4 bases; junction bases not matched to a gene: 8. The CDR3 is 15 amino acids. Germline V gene sequence: CDR1 KGHSH, CDR2 LQKENI. The CDR3, as DNA: TGTGCCAGCTCACCCGGGGTAGCGGGAAAGTACGAGCAGTACTTC. Translated: CASSPGVAGKYEQYF.

V is TRBV19 and J is TRBJ1-2; 12 bases align to TRBD1. The trim removed 7 bases at V and 8 bases at J, leaving 8 bases unmatched. Germline CDR1 is LNHDA and CDR2 is SQIVND (reference sequence). The CDR3 spans 14 residues. The CDR3 region is CASTGDRGRGGYTF. The CDR3 nucleotides read TGTGCCAGTACCGGGGACAGGGGGCGCGGAGGCTACACCTTC.

V is TRBV7-2 and J is TRBJ1-5, with 7 bases lining up with TRBD1. This CDR3 spans 15 amino acids. CDR1 is SGHTA and CDR2 is FQGNSA in the germline V gene. The V and J ends lost 1 base and 3 bases, in that order; junction bases with no gene match: 3. CDR3 in amino acids: CASSLGDSNNQPQHF. In DNA form, the CDR3 reads TGTGCCAGCAGCTTAGGGGACAGTAACAATCAGCCCCAGCATTTT.

The chain combines TRBV2 with TRBJ2-5; no firm D call. The germline CDR1 and CDR2 sequences are SNHLY and FYNNEI. Deletions cut 6 bases from V and 9 bases from J, with 11 bases between. The CDR3 spans 11 residues. The CDR3 sequence: CASRGKRPQYF. In DNA, the CDR3 is TGTGCCAGCAGGGGCAAGAGACCCCAGTACTTC.